This TCR beta chain was sequenced during a study of blood T cell repertoires in COVID-19. The CDR3 consists of 13 residues. Deletions cut 3 bases from V and 7 bases from J, with 7 bases between. Profiled with immunoSEQ multiplex PCR; TCRdb holds only in-frame clones, not every one. This table has 270,000 or so clones, about 85% appearing once. The sample comprised peripheral blood. The chain carries TRBV12-3 or TRBV12-4 and TRBJ1-6; D is unclear. This TCR came from a human donor in a cohort sampled during active COVID-19. CDR3 amino acids: CASSFFENSPLHF. In DNA form, the CDR3 reads TGTGCCAGCAGTTTCTTCGAGAATTCACCCCTCCACTTT.